This T cell receptor beta chain was found in a study of cytomegalovirus exposure and HLA in healthy donors. Germline CDR1 is MNHEY and CDR2 is SMNVEV (reference sequence). Losses at the gene ends were 6 bases for V and 6 bases for J; bases not matched to a gene: 19. This CDR3 is 20 amino acids long. PCR involved 60 Vbeta and 13 Jbeta primers. Sequencing used immunoSEQ multiplex PCR; TCRdb keeps in-frame clones, though not all of them. The sample lists around 95,000 clones, 75% to 85% seen once, with roughly 3.5% in the top ten. Sample: PBMCs. This chain joins TRBV27 and TRBJ2-2; TRBD2 matches at 13 bases. This clonotype was sampled from a man aged 25 to 40 in good health and CMV-seropositive. The CDR3 loop reads CASSPLKGLAGVGSSGELFF. CDR3 in DNA: TGTGCCAGCAGCCCCCTCAAAGGACTAGCGGGAGTAGGGTCCTCCGGGGAGCTGTTTTTT.